Following are 26 T cell receptor beta chains from one sample sequenced in a study of spatial heterogeneity in lung cancer. TCRdb re-called the 5' RACE reads with MiXCR, one entry per CDR3 protein. The table records 20,000 to 25,000 distinct CDR3 sequences, about 4.6% of them present only once. Time point noted: sample taken at primary tumor resection. No cells were sorted before sequencing. The whole RNA sequenced was extracted from tumor, nontumor lung or frozen PBMC. The material was PBMCs, obtained at surgery. These TCRs come from a male donor with early-stage non-small cell lung cancer.

This clonotype was recorded at least ten times. The rearrangement uses TRBV29-1 and TRBJ2-7, with a weak D call TRBD2 (5 bases). The germline V gene has CDR1 SQVTM and CDR2 ANQGSEA. This CDR3 has 11 amino acids. V gave up 4 bases and J gave up 6 bases, with 10 bases separating them. CDR3: CSVGESGEQYF. The CDR3 DNA reads TGCAGCGTTGGAGAAAGCGGCGAGCAGTACTTC.

In this sample, this clonotype turned up many times. The rearrangement uses TRBV5-1 and TRBJ2-5; unclear D gene. The CDR3 spans 14 residues. The V gene lost 4 bases and the J gene lost 7 bases, with 17 bases spanning the gap. Germline-derived CDR1 and CDR2 are SGHRS and YFSETQ. CDR3 nucleotides: TGCGCCAGCAGCCCCTCCTCCCCCGGCGGGACCCAGTACTTC. Translating it yields CASSPSSPGGTQYF.

This clonotype was detected many times. The chain is built from TRBV5-5 and TRBJ1-2; weak D call: TRBD1 (5 bases). CDR1 and CDR2 from the germline V gene are SGHKS and YYEKEE (reference sequence). CDR3 size: 15 residues. Between the trimmed V and J ends, which lost 4 bases and 4 bases, there was a span of 17 bases. The CDR3 region is CASSPTLTDAYGYTF. CDR3 nucleotide sequence: TGTGCCAGCAGCCCGACCCTGACAGACGCCTATGGCTACACCTTC.

This clonotype was observed many times. V gene TRBV10-2 combines with J gene TRBJ2-3; D remains ambiguous. Germline V CDR1 and CDR2: WSHSY, SAAADI. This CDR3 is built from 13 residues. V was clipped by 5 bases and J by 7 bases, with 13 bases between them. The CDR3 region has the DNA TGCGCCAGCAGTCCTTACATAGCAAATACGCAGTATTTT. Protein sequence: CASSPYIANTQYF.

As concerns this clonotype: It may be a read error: a sequence one base away is much more abundant. V usage is TRBV12-3 or TRBV12-4 and J usage is TRBJ2-5, with D perhaps matching TRBD1 (6 bases). CDR3 length: 14 residues. The V end was cut by 2 bases, the J end by 2 bases, with 9 bases between. This CDR3 reads CASSLRDTQETQYF. As DNA, the CDR3 is TGTGCCAGCAGTTTAAGGGACACACAAGAGACCCAGTACTTC.

This clonotype was observed at least ten times. The chain links TRBV12-3 or TRBV12-4 to TRBJ1-2; 7 nucleotides align to TRBD1. J lost 8 bases, V lost 3 bases, and 6 bases had no gene match. The CDR3 is 13 residues long. The CDR3 nucleotides read TGTGCCAGCAGTTTGCTAACAGGGGAAGGCTACACCTTC. It yields the protein CASSLLTGEGYTF.

This clonotype was recorded only once. The chain is built from TRBV29-1 and TRBJ2-7, with TRBD1 as a possible D gene (5 bases). The CDR3 consists of 12 residues. Per the germline V gene, CDR1 is SQVTM and CDR2 is ANQGSEA. The CDR3 loop reads CIVRQRTCEQYF. The CDR3 DNA sequence: TGCATCGTCCGACAGCGAACCTGCGAGCAGTACTTC.

The rearrangement joins TRBV7-4 to TRBJ2-1, with 12 bases identical to TRBD2. Per the germline V gene, CDR1 is SGHVT and CDR2 is SQSDAQ. Germline trimming cut 5 bases from V and 1 base from J; bases unmatched to any gene: 3. CDR3 size: 16 residues. CDR3 residues: CASSRGTSGSYNEQFF. The CDR3, as DNA: TGTGCCAGCAGCCGCGGGACTAGCGGGTCCTACAATGAGCAGTTCTTC.

In this sample, this clonotype turned up many times. The chain joins TRBV13 to TRBJ2-7, with 9 bases matching TRBD2. Germline lookup yields CDR1 PRHDT and CDR2 FYEKMQ (reference sequence). V shed 4 bases, J shed 0 bases, and the junction held 1 base outside the gene matches. This CDR3 contains 14 residues. CDR3 nucleotide sequence: TGTGCCAGCAGCTCTAGCGGGACCTCCTACGAGCAGTACTTC. It specifies CASSSSGTSYEQYF.

In its sample, this clonotype was seen many times. The CDR3 sequence is CASSLTGGADIQYF. CDR3 coding DNA: TGTGCCAGCAGCTTGACAGGGGGCGCGGACATTCAGTACTTC. This rearrangement joins TRBV7-9 to TRBJ2-4; 10 nucleotides match TRBD1. The length of the CDR3 is 14 residues. Germline V gene lookup returns CDR1 SEHNR and CDR2 FQNEAQ (reference sequence). V gave up 3 bases and J gave up 8 bases; unmatched junction bases: 4.

Ten or more counts support this clonotype. The J gene is TRBJ2-1, the V gene TRBV7-2; D is possibly TRBD2 (5 bases). The CDR3 extends over 14 amino acids. Germline assignment: CDR1 SGHTA and CDR2 FQGNSA. V was shortened by 5 bases and J by 4 bases, with 12 bases between the two germline ends. CDR3 nucleotide sequence: TGTGCCAGCAGCGCCGGGGTAGCATACAATGAGCAGTTCTTC. Translating gives CASSAGVAYNEQFF.

This clonotype was recorded a few times. A clone one base away is much larger, so this may be a read error. J is TRBJ2-2 and V is TRBV5-1, with D perhaps matching TRBD1 (5 bases). From germline, CDR1 is SGHRS and CDR2 YFSETQ. This CDR3 spans 13 amino acids. The chain's CDR3 is CASSFDSTWELFF. CDR3 in DNA: TGCGCCAGCAGCTTCGACAGCACCTGGGAGCTGTTTTTT.

At least ten counts were recorded for this clonotype. The chain carries TRBV2 and TRBJ1-2, with 9 positions matching TRBD1. The germline V gene encodes CDR1 SNHLY and CDR2 FYNNEI. Trimming removed 8 bases from V and 3 bases from J; junction bases left unmatched: 4. The CDR3 has 13 amino acids. The chain's CDR3 is CASQDRGDYGYTF. The CDR3, as DNA: TGTGCCAGCCAAGACAGGGGGGACTATGGCTACACCTTC.

This clonotype was detected ten times or more. In DNA, the CDR3 is TGCGCCAGCATCCGGACAGCCCTGGGGACAGATACGCAGTATTTT. Encoded protein: CASIRTALGTDTQYF. V and J are TRBV5-1 and TRBJ2-3, with D possibly being TRBD1 (6 bases). CDR3 length equals 15 residues. The germline CDR1 and CDR2 sequences are SGHRS and YFSETQ. The V end lost 6 bases, the J end lost 3 bases, and 17 bases lay between the germline ends.

This clonotype was picked up many times. V and J are TRBV20-1 and TRBJ2-1, with 10 bases matching TRBD1. The CDR3 is 16 residues long. The germline gives CDR1 DFQATT, CDR2 SNEGSKA (reference sequence). Germline trimming cut 1 base from V and 8 bases from J; bases unmatched to any gene: 11. The CDR3 reads CSARAPPGQGWDEQFF. The CDR3 DNA follows: TGCAGTGCTAGAGCACCACCGGGACAGGGGTGGGATGAGCAGTTCTTC.

This clonotype was detected many times. The J gene is TRBJ2-5, the V gene TRBV5-1; D is perhaps TRBD1 (6 bases). CDR3 length: 14 amino acids. The germline gives CDR1 SGHRS, CDR2 YFSETQ. V was shortened by 3 bases and J by 7 bases, with 16 bases between the two germline ends. CDR3 residues: CASSSGTLKGTQYF. Here the CDR3 DNA reads TGCGCCAGCAGCTCAGGGACACTCAAGGGGACCCAGTACTTC.

This clonotype was picked up many times. J is TRBJ2-1 and V is TRBV20-1; TRBD2 matches at 7 bases. With 5 bases clipped from V and 0 bases from J, the junction kept 4 bases outside the gene matches. The germline CDR1 and CDR2 sequences are DFQATT and SNEGSKA (reference sequence). The CDR3 has 14 amino acids. The CDR3 bases are TGCAGTGCTCCGGGGGGATTCTCCTACAATGAGCAGTTCTTC. This encodes CSAPGGFSYNEQFF.

This clonotype was seen many times. The V and J genes are TRBV24-1 and TRBJ1-5; TRBD1 matches 9 bases. This CDR3 is 16 amino acids long. J lost 5 bases, V lost 4 bases, and 8 bases had no gene match. Germline V gene lookup returns CDR1 KGHDR and CDR2 SFDVKD. The CDR3 sequence: CATSDPTGGWDQPQHF. CDR3 bases: TGTGCCACCAGTGACCCTACAGGGGGCTGGGATCAGCCCCAGCATTTT.

In its sample, this clonotype was seen many times. The rearrangement uses TRBV27 and TRBJ1-2; D is unresolved. Germline-derived CDR1 and CDR2 are MNHEY and SMNVEV (reference sequence). V was shortened by 0 bases and J by 4 bases, with 12 bases between the two germline ends. This CDR3 is 15 amino acids long. The CDR3 DNA reads TGTGCCAGCAGTTTATCGCCGGCCTCGGCCTATGGCTACACCTTC. Translating it yields CASSLSPASAYGYTF.

This chain joins TRBV12-3 or TRBV12-4 and TRBJ2-5; D perhaps matches TRBD1 (6 bases). The CDR3 spans 15 residues. V lost 6 bases and J 7 bases, leaving 21 bases between the germline ends. The CDR3, as DNA: TGTGCCAGCAGAAGGGACCCGACAGGTTCTGGGACCCAGTACTTC. It codes for CASRRDPTGSGTQYF.

This clonotype was observed many times. The V and J genes are TRBV20-1 and TRBJ1-5; no clear D. The CDR3 is 14 residues long. The V and J ends lost 3 bases and 2 bases respectively, with 11 bases between them. Per germline, CDR1 DFQATT and CDR2 SNEGSKA (reference sequence). CDR3 coding DNA: TGCAGTGCTAGGAGAGGGATCGGCAATCAGCCCCAGCATTTT. The encoded protein is CSARRGIGNQPQHF.

V is TRBV7-3 and J is TRBJ1-5, with 8 bases lining up with TRBD1. From germline, CDR1 is SGHTA and CDR2 FQGTGA. The CDR3 totals 15 residues. J gave up 1 base and V 5 bases, and 4 bases lay outside the gene matches. The CDR3 loop reads CASSLAGGSNQPQHF. The CDR3 DNA reads as TGTGCCAGCAGCCTCGCAGGGGGCAGCAATCAGCCCCAGCATTTT.

This clonotype was observed at least ten times. V and J are TRBV5-1 and TRBJ1-3; D uncertain. From germline, CDR1 is SGHRS and CDR2 YFSETQ. The germline V and J ends were trimmed by 5 bases and 0 bases, with 21 bases remaining between them. This CDR3 has 18 amino acids. CDR3 in amino acids: CASSRLEVRRGSGNTIYF. The CDR3 nucleotides are TGCGCCAGCAGTCGACTGGAGGTACGGCGCGGCTCTGGAAACACCATATATTTT.

This clonotype was recorded many times. The gene calls are TRBV9 and TRBJ2-5; the match to TRBD1 covers 9 bases. V lost 4 bases and J lost 6; bases outside the gene matches: 4. The CDR3 has 13 amino acids. Germline V gives CDR1 SGDLS, CDR2 YYNGEE. Here the CDR3 reads CASSPGQGQTQYF. In DNA, the CDR3 is TGTGCCAGCAGCCCCGGACAGGGGCAGACCCAGTACTTC.

This clonotype has ten or more counts. V and J are TRBV24-1 and TRBJ2-1, with D perhaps TRBD1 or TRBD2 (5 bases each). Germline CDR1 is KGHDR and CDR2 is SFDVKD. The length of the CDR3 is 12 residues. Trimming cost V 0 bases and J 9 bases, with 5 bases left between them. The CDR3 nucleotides read TGTGCCACCAGTGATTTGGGGGGTGAGCAGTTCTTC. Its protein is CATSDLGGEQFF.

Ten or more counts support this clonotype. This chain connects TRBV15 to TRBJ2-2; tentatively, D is TRBD1 (6 bases). Germline assignment: CDR1 LNHNV and CDR2 YYDKDF (reference sequence). The CDR3 is made up of 14 amino acids. Trimming removed 5 bases at V and 3 bases at J, with 10 bases between. CDR3 loop: CATSPTGHTGELFF. In DNA, the CDR3 is TGTGCCACCAGCCCTACAGGGCACACCGGGGAGCTGTTTTTT.